The next 24 T cell receptor beta chains were all read from a single sample in a study of T cell changes during pregnancy in multiple sclerosis. The method was immunoSEQ multiplex PCR; TCRdb's version includes in-frame clones alone and lacks a portion of them. The sample comprises roughly 13,000 clones, 80% to 95% of which are singletons, and approximately 3% rests with the top ten. This sample comprised peripheral blood, obtained in the second trimester of pregnancy. Receptor source: a female donor in good health, enrolled as a control in a pregnancy study.

For the CDR3, the DNA is TGTGCCAGCAGGTCCCCGGGACAGGGGGGGGGCCTCACTGAAGCTTTCTTT. Its protein is CASRSPGQGGGLTEAFF. The chain links TRBV27 to TRBJ1-1; TRBD1 matches at 11 bases. V was pared by 6 bases and J by 4 bases, with 13 bases of the junction left unmatched. Per germline, CDR1 MNHEY and CDR2 SMNVEV (reference sequence). This CDR3 is 17 amino acids long.

Regarding this clone: The conserved closing phenylalanine or tryptophan is absent in this CDR3, likely reflecting a read error. The chain is built from TRBV4-3 and TRBJ2-7; D ambiguous. V dropped 0 bases and J dropped 7 bases, with 10 bases sitting between them. The CDR3 has 13 residues. The germline gives CDR1 LGHNA, CDR2 YSLEER. The CDR3 region is CASSQDLIREQYL. Here the CDR3 DNA reads TGCGCCAGCAGCCAAGATCTGATAAGGGAGCAGTACCTC.

The V and J genes are TRBV5-4 and TRBJ2-1; tentatively, D is TRBD2 (6 bases). This CDR3 is built from 16 residues. The germline V and J ends were trimmed by 1 base and 4 bases, with 15 bases remaining between them. The germline gives CDR1 SGHNT, CDR2 YYREEE (reference sequence). Here the CDR3 reads CASSLFGGISYNEQFF. For the CDR3, the DNA is TGTGCCAGCAGCTTGTTTGGCGGGATTTCATACAATGAGCAGTTCTTC. Full variable domain (rest looked up from reference TRBV5-4 and TRBJ2-1): ETGVTQSPTHLIKTRGQQVTLRCSSQSGHNTVSWYQQALGQGPQFIFQYYREEENGRGNFPPRFSGLQFPNYSSELNVNALELDDSALYLCASSLFGGISYNEQFFGPGTRLTVL.

The V call is TRBV5-1, the J call TRBJ2-1; 7 bases line up with TRBD2. Unmatched junction bases numbered 6, after V lost 3 bases and J lost 0 bases. The CDR3 totals 16 residues. From germline, CDR1 is SGHRS and CDR2 YFSETQ. CDR3 in amino acids: CASSSGGGGSYNEQFF. The CDR3 DNA reads TGCGCCAGCAGCTCTGGGGGGGGAGGCTCCTACAATGAGCAGTTCTTC.

This clone was seen just once. The genes are TRBV6-1 and TRBJ1-1; 7 bases align to TRBD1. V was pared by 10 bases and J by 5 bases, with 10 bases of the junction left unmatched. This CDR3 has 13 residues. Looked up from germline, CDR1 is MNHNS and CDR2 is SASEGT. The CDR3 reads CATSKQGWTEAFF. The CDR3 coding sequence is TGTGCCACCTCCAAACAGGGGTGGACTGAAGCTTTCTTT.

This chain connects TRBV15 to TRBJ2-2, with D perhaps matching TRBD1 (6 bases). V shed 6 bases and J shed 0 bases, with 8 bases lying between them. The CDR3 covers 14 residues. The germline CDR1 and CDR2 sequences are LNHNV and YYDKDF (reference sequence). The CDR3 sequence: CATRDRPNTGELFF. CDR3 sequence (DNA): TGTGCCACCAGGGACAGACCGAACACCGGGGAGCTGTTTTTT.

The chain links TRBV7-9 to TRBJ1-3, with D possibly TRBD1 on 5 matching bases. CDR1 SEHNR and CDR2 FQNEAQ come from the germline V gene (reference sequence). Deletions cut 1 base from V and 0 bases from J, with 10 bases between. CDR3 length: 16 amino acids. The CDR3 coding sequence is TGTGCCAGCAGCTTAGGGGGCGGGAGCTCTGGAAACACCATATATTTT. This codes for CASSLGGGSSGNTIYF.

The rearrangement links TRBV5-5 to TRBJ2-7; 7 bases match TRBD2. The length of the CDR3 is 18 residues. Germline V gene lookup returns CDR1 SGHKS and CDR2 YYEKEE (reference sequence). Trimming took 4 bases from V and 1 from J; bases not matched to a gene: 17. CDR3 amino acids: CASSLGLFPVDGSYEQYF. CDR3 bases: TGTGCCAGCAGCCTGGGACTATTTCCTGTCGACGGTTCCTACGAGCAGTACTTC.

This chain joins TRBV7-9 and TRBJ2-3; D not certain. Germline loops: CDR1 SEHNR, CDR2 FQNEAQ (reference sequence). V lost 3 bases and J 9 bases, leaving 10 bases between the germline ends. The CDR3 contains 12 residues. Written as DNA, the CDR3 is TGTGCCAGCAGCTTCAACGCGGAAACGCAGTATTTT. As protein: CASSFNAETQYF.

V gene TRBV19 combines with J gene TRBJ2-2; TRBD2 aligns across 11 bases. Trimming removed 6 bases from V and 8 bases from J; junction bases left unmatched: 11. This CDR3 spans 16 amino acids. From germline, CDR1 is LNHDA and CDR2 SQIVND (reference sequence). In nucleotides, the CDR3 is TGTGCCAGTAGGGACCTAGCGGGAGGCCTGCTGGGGGAGCTGTTTTTT. Protein sequence: CASRDLAGGLLGELFF.

The chain is built from TRBV27 and TRBJ2-1; TRBD2 matches at 14 bases. The CDR3 totals 15 residues. After removal of 5 bases from V and 14 bases from J, the junction contained 11 bases not matched to a gene. Germline CDR1 MNHEY, CDR2 SMNVEV (reference sequence). The CDR3, as DNA: TGTGCCAGCAGTCCACGACTAGCGGGGGGGGGACGGGAGTTCTTC. It is translated as CASSPRLAGGGREFF.

The chain joins TRBV5-4 to TRBJ2-3; D is possibly TRBD2 (5 bases). CDR1 is SGHNT, CDR2 YYREEE, per germline (reference sequence). This CDR3 is built from 12 residues. V shed 5 bases and J shed 9 bases, with 13 bases lying between them. The CDR3 DNA reads as TGTGCCAGCAGTATCGGGGAAAGAACGCAGTATTTT. As protein: CASSIGERTQYF.

CDR3 sequence (DNA): TGTGCCAGCAGTGTAAAACTACCATCCTACGAGCAGTACTTC. It codes for CASSVKLPSYEQYF. J is TRBJ2-5 and V is TRBV2; D is unresolved. The J call may be faulty, since TRBJ2-7 better matches the DNA end. This CDR3 has 14 amino acids. Germline-derived CDR1 and CDR2 are SNHLY and FYNNEI.

This clone was counted once. This sequence joins TRBV6-6 and TRBJ1-5; 8 nucleotides align to TRBD1. Germline-derived CDR1 and CDR2 are MNHNY and SVGAGI (reference sequence). This CDR3 comprises 14 residues. J gave up 4 bases and V 6 bases, and 5 bases lay outside the gene matches. The CDR3 bases are TGTGCCAGCAGACCCACAGGGGGGAATCAGCCCCAGCATTTT. Its protein product is CASRPTGGNQPQHF.

A single count supports this clone. This rearrangement joins TRBV5-1 to TRBJ2-3; unclear D gene. This CDR3 is built from 14 residues. Germline V gene lookup returns CDR1 SGHRS and CDR2 YFSETQ. V was shortened by 3 bases and J by 4 bases, with 12 bases between the two germline ends. As DNA, the CDR3 is TGCGCCAGCAGCTATACAACAGCTTCAGATACGCAGTATTTT. It specifies CASSYTTASDTQYF.

The chain carries TRBV4-1 and TRBJ1-4, with 7 bases fitting TRBD1. The V segment lost 4 bases and the J segment 8 bases; nucleotides outside the gene matches: 7. The CDR3 is 14 residues long. The germline V gene encodes CDR1 MGHRA and CDR2 YSYEKL. This CDR3 reads CASSRRQGREKLFF. The CDR3 bases are TGCGCCAGCAGCCGGCGACAGGGACGCGAAAAACTGTTTTTT.

The chain combines TRBV27 with TRBJ1-1; no definite D call. Trimming removed 5 bases from V and 3 bases from J, with 22 bases in between. The CDR3 covers 17 residues. Germline V gene lookup returns CDR1 MNHEY and CDR2 SMNVEV (reference sequence). The CDR3 here is CASSPLLARGGDTEAFF. CDR3 nucleotides: TGTGCCAGCAGTCCTCTGTTGGCACGGGGTGGAGACACTGAAGCTTTCTTT.

The CDR3 DNA is TGTGCCAGCAGTGGCGACAACCGCTATGGCTACACCTTC. This encodes CASSGDNRYGYTF. The chain joins TRBV2 to TRBJ1-2, with unresolved D. The CDR3 covers 13 residues. Per the germline V gene, CDR1 is SNHLY and CDR2 is FYNNEI. The germline V and J ends were trimmed by 4 bases and 4 bases, with 10 bases remaining between them. The full variable domain, its missing parts supplied by reference TRBV2 and TRBJ1-2, is EPEVTQTPSHQVTQMGQEVILRCVPISNHLYFYWYRQILGQKVEFLVSFYNNEISEKSEIFDDQFSVERPDGSNFTLKIRSTKLEDSAMYFCASSGDNRYGYTFGSGTRLTVV.

The chain uses TRBV7-9 and TRBJ1-4; no reliable D call. Germline V lookup: CDR1 SEHNR, CDR2 FQNEAQ (reference sequence). V lost 3 bases and J 4 bases, leaving 3 bases between the germline ends. The CDR3 is 12 amino acids. The CDR3 DNA reads TGTGCCAGCAGCTTCCTTAATGAAAAACTGTTTTTT. Protein sequence: CASSFLNEKLFF.

This clone was detected only once. The J gene is TRBJ1-1, the V gene TRBV18; unclear D gene. Trimming left V 8 bases short and J 0 bases short, with 10 bases between. In germline, CDR1 is KGHSH, CDR2 LQKENI. The CDR3 is 13 residues long. The CDR3 sequence is CASRPDLNTEAFF. The CDR3 bases are TGTGCCAGCCGCCCCGACTTGAACACTGAAGCTTTCTTT.

The V and J genes are TRBV5-1 and TRBJ1-1; D remains unclear. Germline lookup yields CDR1 SGHRS and CDR2 YFSETQ. This CDR3 region has 14 residues. Between the trimmed V and J ends, which lost 0 bases and 1 base, there was a span of 7 bases. Here the CDR3 DNA reads TGCGCCAGCAGCTTGGCACAGCCGAACACTGAAGCTTTCTTT. It specifies CASSLAQPNTEAFF.

V and J are TRBV7-8 and TRBJ1-4; D ambiguous. Trimming removed 3 bases from V and 8 bases from J, with 19 bases in between. The germline V gene encodes CDR1 SGHVS and CDR2 FQNEAQ. The CDR3 length is 16 residues. This CDR3 is CASSFFTLPGPEKLFF. The DNA for the CDR3 is TGTGCCAGCAGCTTTTTCACCCTCCCGGGTCCCGAAAAACTGTTTTTT.

This clone is medium-sized within its sample. This rearrangement joins TRBV16 to TRBJ1-1; D is unresolved. V lost 2 bases, J lost 4 bases, and 8 bases lay in between. Looked up from germline, CDR1 is KGHSY and CDR2 is FQNENV. This CDR3 region has 13 residues. The CDR3 spells CASSQMSSTEAFF. CDR3 bases: TGTGCCAGCAGCCAAATGAGTTCCACTGAAGCTTTCTTT. Full variable domain (rest looked up from reference TRBV16 and TRBJ1-1): GEEVAQTPKHLVRGEGQKAKLYCAPIKGHSYVFWYQQVLKNEFKFLISFQNENVFDETGMPKERFSAKCLPNSPCSLEIQATKLEDSAVYFCASSQMSSTEAFFGQGTRLTVV.

V gene TRBV10-1 combines with J gene TRBJ1-5, with D hard to call. This CDR3 is 15 amino acids long. Germline lookup yields CDR1 WNHNN and CDR2 SYGVQD (reference sequence). The V gene lost 5 bases and the J gene lost 2 bases, with 13 bases spanning the gap. The CDR3 loop is CASSLQPRGNQPQHF. The CDR3 DNA follows: TGCGCCAGCAGTTTACAACCGAGGGGCAATCAGCCCCAGCATTTT.